One sample yielded the 9 T cell receptor beta chains listed below, sequenced in a study of cytomegalovirus exposure and HLA in healthy donors. PCR employed 60 Vbeta and 13 Jbeta primers. Method: immunoSEQ multiplex PCR; TCRdb's copy keeps in-frame clones and lacks some. Of about 120,000 clones in the sample, over 6.5% were seen once. The sample was PBMCs. The source of these receptors is a middle-aged woman in good health and CMV-seropositive.

This clone was counted only a few times. The chain couples TRBV7-9 to TRBJ1-1; D is uncertain. CDR1 is SEHNR and CDR2 is FQNEAQ in the germline V gene (reference sequence). There are 12 residues in the CDR3. V was cut by 3 bases and J by 1 base, with 3 bases left in between. CDR3 residues: CASSFGNTEAFF. The DNA of the CDR3 is TGTGCCAGCAGCTTCGGGAACACTGAAGCTTTCTTT.

This chain connects TRBV27 to TRBJ1-2, with TRBD1 as a possible D gene (6 bases). CDR1 and CDR2 from the germline V gene are MNHEY and SMNVEV (reference sequence). With 5 bases removed from V and 1 base from J, the gap between germline ends came to 17 bases. This CDR3 is built from 16 residues. CDR3 in amino acids: CASSRLVDRNNYGYTF. In DNA, the CDR3 is TGTGCCAGCAGTCGTCTTGTCGACAGGAATAACTATGGCTACACCTTC.

This clone appeared a single time. The chain carries TRBV4-2 and TRBJ1-2; 12 nucleotides line up with TRBD1. The germline V gene has CDR1 LGHNA and CDR2 YNFKEQ. This CDR3 comprises 17 residues. The V and J ends lost 0 bases and 3 bases, in that order; junction bases with no gene match: 5. The CDR3 sequence: CASSQDGTGGVYYGYTF. Here the CDR3 DNA reads TGTGCCAGCAGCCAAGATGGGACAGGGGGCGTTTACTATGGCTACACCTTC.

This clone was seen only once. The rearrangement links TRBV2 to TRBJ1-2; D gene uncertain. CDR3 length: 14 amino acids. CDR1 SNHLY and CDR2 FYNNEI come from the germline V gene. V dropped 0 bases and J dropped 5 bases, with 10 bases sitting between them. DNA of the CDR3: TGTGCCAGCAGTGAAGCGGGGAGCTGGTATGGCTACACCTTC. Amino acids: CASSEAGSWYGYTF.

In its sample, this clone was seen a few times. The gene calls are TRBV9 and TRBJ2-7; D uncertain. Germline V gives CDR1 SGDLS, CDR2 YYNGEE. V was pared by 3 bases and J by 1 base, with 5 bases between. This CDR3 is 12 amino acids long. The CDR3 nucleotides read TGTGCCAGCAGCGGGAGATCCTACGAGCAGTACTTC. Translation gives CASSGRSYEQYF.

This clone was counted between two and nine times. This CDR3 is CASSLGLGGPNYEQYF. CDR3 nucleotides: TGTGCCAGCAGCTTGGGTTTGGGGGGGCCTAACTACGAGCAGTACTTC. The chain uses TRBV5-4 and TRBJ2-7, with TRBD2 as a possible D gene (7 bases). The V gene's germline CDR1 is SGHNT and CDR2 YYREEE (reference sequence). The CDR3 covers 16 residues. Trimming left V 0 bases short and J 3 bases short, with 16 bases between.

Only one count was recorded for this clone. The V gene is TRBV9, the J gene TRBJ1-1; D perhaps matches TRBD1 (5 bases). This CDR3 comprises 16 residues. V gave up 4 bases and J gave up 6 bases, with 22 bases separating them. CDR1 and CDR2 (germline): SGDLS, YYNGEE. DNA for the CDR3: TGTGCCAGCAGCCCCAGCGGGGGTCTAGGCCGCGCTGAAGCTTTCTTT. Amino acid sequence: CASSPSGGLGRAEAFF.

The genes are TRBV6-5 and TRBJ1-6, with D hard to call. CDR1 and CDR2 from the germline V gene are MNHEY and SVGAGI. The germline V and J ends were trimmed by 0 bases and 10 bases, with 16 bases remaining between them. The CDR3 runs to 16 residues. The DNA of the CDR3 is TGTGCCAGCAGTTACTCGAGTTACCCCCGAGGGTCACCCCTCCACTTT. Translation: CASSYSSYPRGSPLHF.

This chain joins TRBV7-8 and TRBJ2-7; the D gene is possibly TRBD2 (6 bases). V was shortened by 5 bases and J by 5 bases, with 16 bases between the two germline ends. The CDR3 is 14 residues long. CDR1 SGHVS and CDR2 FQNEAQ come from the germline V gene. The CDR3 protein is CASSHSGIGDEQYF. The DNA for the CDR3 is TGTGCCAGCAGCCATAGCGGTATCGGGGACGAGCAGTACTTC.